These 30 T cell receptor beta chains came from one sample sequenced in a study of blood T cells in healthy people across ages. Primers used in a second PCR of roughly 6 to 12 cycles were a sample-barcoded 5' primer and a J-beta primer mix. One entry per CDR3 protein results from TCRdb running MiXCR on the 5' RACE reads. The repertoire includes 1.5 million to 2 million distinct CDR3 sequences, around half of them detected once, and more than 2% sits in the top ten. The sequencing sample was made of blood. The receptors originated from a woman between 35 and 50 years old in good health.

In this sample, this clonotype turned up once. The chain has TRBV5-1 and TRBJ1-6; D uncertain. From germline, CDR1 is SGHRS and CDR2 YFSETQ. V shed 3 bases and J shed 1 base, with 14 bases lying between them. CDR3 size: 17 residues. The CDR3 nucleotides read TGCGCCAGCAGCTCCGACCTTCCAGGATCCTATAATTCACCCCTCCACTTT. This gives the protein CASSSDLPGSYNSPLHF. The variable domain in full, completed from reference TRBV5-1 and TRBJ1-6, reads KAGVTQTPRYLIKTRGQQVTLSCSPISGHRSVSWYQQTPGQGLQFLFEYFSETQRNKGNFPGRFSGRQFSNSRSEMNVSTLELGDSALYLCASSSDLPGSYNSPLHFGNGTRLTVT.

The J gene is TRBJ1-1, the V gene TRBV29-1; 7 bases fit TRBD1. The CDR3 has 14 residues. Trimming at V came to 4 bases and at J to 5 bases, leaving 10 bases not matched to a gene. Looked up from germline, CDR1 is SQVTM and CDR2 is ANQGSEA. The CDR3 loop reads CSVVRDRAATEAFF. The DNA for the CDR3 is TGCAGCGTTGTTCGAGACAGGGCGGCGACTGAAGCTTTCTTT.

The chain uses TRBV20-1 and TRBJ1-5; 10 positions agree with TRBD1. The length of the CDR3 is 17 residues. With 0 bases clipped from V and 0 bases from J, the junction kept 5 bases outside the gene matches. Germline CDR1 DFQATT, CDR2 SNEGSKA (reference sequence). The CDR3 here is CSARDLRTGGSNQPQHF. Written as DNA, the CDR3 is TGCAGTGCTAGAGATTTAAGGACAGGGGGTAGCAATCAGCCCCAGCATTTT.

This rearrangement joins TRBV20-1 to TRBJ2-7; D is perhaps TRBD1 (6 bases). The CDR3 runs 13 residues. Germline CDR1 reads DFQATT; CDR2 reads SNEGSKA (reference sequence). Trimming took 5 bases from V and 1 from J, leaving 12 bases between them. CDR3: CSAAQTGSYEQYF. CDR3 in DNA: TGCAGTGCTGCCCAGACAGGTTCCTACGAGCAGTACTTC.

The chain combines TRBV11-2 with TRBJ2-5; D gene ambiguous. Between the trimmed V and J ends, which lost 5 bases and 2 bases, there was a span of 9 bases. The CDR3 loop spans 13 amino acids. Germline assignment: CDR1 SGHAT and CDR2 FQNNGV. The CDR3 nucleotides read TGTGCCAGCAGCCCAGCAATACAAGAGACCCAGTACTTC. Protein sequence: CASSPAIQETQYF.

V usage is TRBV27 and J usage is TRBJ1-1, with D maybe TRBD1 (6 bases). Germline loops: CDR1 MNHEY, CDR2 SMNVEV (reference sequence). The V end lost 7 bases, the J end lost 3 bases, and 15 bases lay between the germline ends. The CDR3 consists of 14 residues. The CDR3 nucleotides read TGTGCCAGCACGGGGGCGGGCGAGGACACTGAAGCTTTCTTT. Its protein is CASTGAGEDTEAFF.

V is TRBV7-2 and J is TRBJ1-4; no clear D. Germline loops: CDR1 SGHTA, CDR2 FQGNSA. The CDR3 sequence is 14 residues long. V lost 5 bases, J lost 4 bases, and 11 bases lay in between. The CDR3 region is CASSLSRGNEKLFF. As DNA, the CDR3 is TGTGCCAGCAGCCTGTCACGGGGTAATGAAAAACTGTTTTTT.

The chain uses TRBV5-1 and TRBJ2-7; TRBD1 aligns across 8 bases. J was trimmed by 5 bases and V by 6 bases; bases with no gene match: 4. Germline V lookup: CDR1 SGHRS, CDR2 YFSETQ. This CDR3 has 12 amino acids. The CDR3 sequence is CASIGQGDEQYF. The CDR3 DNA is TGCGCCAGCATCGGACAGGGTGACGAGCAGTACTTC.

The chain combines TRBV28 with TRBJ1-2, with no clear D. V lost 2 bases and J 5 bases, leaving 12 bases between the germline ends. The CDR3 covers 14 residues. From germline, CDR1 is MDHEN and CDR2 SYDVKM. The CDR3 loop is CASSLGTDKYGYTF. CDR3 nucleotide sequence: TGTGCCAGCAGTTTAGGAACAGACAAATATGGCTACACCTTC.

The V and J genes are TRBV12-3 or TRBV12-4 and TRBJ2-5, with TRBD2 identical over 13 bases. The J segment lost 4 bases and the V segment lost 6 bases, leaving 11 bases of the junction unmatched. The CDR3 is made up of 17 amino acids. CDR3 sequence reads: CASSSRTSGGPGETQYF. CDR3 DNA: TGTGCCAGCAGCTCCCGGACTAGCGGGGGCCCTGGAGAGACCCAGTACTTC.

This clonotype was observed a few times. The CDR3 DNA sequence: TGTGCCAGCAGCTTAGTGGGGGTCAGTGGGACTAGAGCCTACGAGCAGTACTTC. Translation gives CASSLVGVSGTRAYEQYF. The chain employs TRBV7-2 and TRBJ2-7; 8 bases are shared with TRBD2. Germline V gene data show CDR1 as SGHTA and CDR2 as FQGNSA. Unmatched junction bases numbered 13, after V lost 1 base and J lost 2 bases. This CDR3 comprises 18 residues.

V gene TRBV29-1 combines with J gene TRBJ2-3; D is ambiguous. Germline CDR1 reads SQVTM; CDR2 reads ANQGSEA. Trimming stripped 4 bases from V and 6 bases from J, with 20 bases between. This CDR3 comprises 15 residues. This CDR3 reads CSVGPARLHLDTQYF. CDR3 sequence (DNA): TGCAGCGTTGGCCCTGCTAGGCTACACCTCGATACGCAGTATTTT.

The table lists this clonotype with a count of one. The rearrangement uses TRBV2 and TRBJ2-1; the D call may be TRBD1 or TRBD2 (6 bases each). The V end was cut by 10 bases, the J end by 6 bases, with 13 bases between. Germline CDR1 is SNHLY and CDR2 is FYNNEI. This CDR3 contains 12 residues. The CDR3 DNA follows: TGTGCCATCAAAGGGGGGCCCAATGAGCAGTTCTTC. Protein: CAIKGGPNEQFF.

The J gene is TRBJ2-7, the V gene TRBV7-2; no reliable D call. CDR3 length: 13 residues. Per germline, CDR1 SGHTA and CDR2 FQGNSA. V shed 5 bases and J shed 7 bases, with 15 bases lying between them. CDR3 in amino acids: CASSPSSGQEQYF. In nucleotides, the CDR3 is TGTGCCAGCAGCCCCTCATCGGGCCAGGAGCAGTACTTC.

This sequence joins TRBV29-1 and TRBJ2-1; TRBD2 is a possible D gene (6 bases). The CDR3 consists of 12 residues. The V gene lost 6 bases and the J gene lost 5 bases, with 11 bases spanning the gap. Germline values: CDR1 SQVTM, CDR2 ANQGSEA. Here the CDR3 DNA reads TGCAGCGTGGGGGACTTAAACAATGAGCAGTTCTTC. Translating gives CSVGDLNNEQFF.

The chain joins TRBV25-1 to TRBJ1-4, with D unresolved. The germline gives CDR1 MGHDK, CDR2 SYGVNS. Trimming pared 3 bases from V and 9 bases from J, leaving 14 bases between. The CDR3 spans 14 residues. The CDR3 sequence: CASSDWEDDQKLFF. For the CDR3, the DNA is TGTGCCAGCAGTGATTGGGAGGACGACCAAAAACTGTTTTTT.

As regards this clonotype: The DNA is left out, because the CDR3 cannot be placed on it with certainty; the CDR3 is given as TCRdb lists it. This chain uses TRBV24-1 with TRBJ2-6. The CDR3 extends over 15 residues, inclusive of both ends. The germline CDR1 and CDR2 sequences are KGHDR and SFDVKD. The CDR3 loop is CATSTSGSGANVLTF.

The chain employs TRBV6-6 and TRBJ1-2; 7 bases agree with TRBD1. CDR1 and CDR2 (germline): MNHNY, SVGAGI (reference sequence). J lost 6 bases, V lost 2 bases, and 0 bases had no gene match. The CDR3 consists of 12 residues. The DNA of the CDR3 is TGTGCCAGCAGTTACACAGGGGATGGCTACACCTTC. It is translated as CASSYTGDGYTF.

In its sample, this clonotype was seen a few times. This chain links TRBV28 with TRBJ2-1, with a weak D call TRBD1 (6 bases). The CDR3 is 12 amino acids. Trimming left V 6 bases short and J 11 bases short, with 14 bases between. Germline V gene data show CDR1 as MDHEN and CDR2 as SYDVKM. The CDR3 region is CASSSLRGKQFF. The DNA for the CDR3 is TGTGCCAGCAGCTCACTCAGGGGTAAGCAGTTCTTC. The full variable domain, with the rest looked up from reference TRBV28 and TRBJ2-1, is DVKVTQSSRYLVKRTGEKVFLECVQDMDHENMFWYRQDPGLGLRLIYFSYDVKMKEKGDIPEGYSVSREKKERFSLILESASTNQTSMYLCASSSLRGKQFFGPGTRLTVL.

The chain links TRBV7-2 to TRBJ2-1, with a possible D match to TRBD1 (6 bases). Trimming left V 4 bases short and J 1 base short, with 20 bases between. Germline CDR1 SGHTA, CDR2 FQGNSA. The CDR3 loop spans 18 amino acids. The CDR3: CASSSSPQGPGSYNEQFF. CDR3 coding DNA: TGTGCCAGCAGCTCGAGCCCACAGGGACCTGGGTCCTACAATGAGCAGTTCTTC.

This CDR3 is CASSFRGRFGEQYF. The CDR3 DNA is TGTGCCAGCAGTTTCCGGGGGCGGTTCGGCGAGCAGTACTTC. The chain recombines TRBV28 with TRBJ2-7, with D possibly being TRBD1 or TRBD2 (6 bases each). The CDR3 totals 14 residues. The ends were cut back, 3 bases at V and 6 bases at J, with 15 bases in the middle. The germline CDR1 and CDR2 sequences are MDHEN and SYDVKM.

There are a few counts of this clonotype. V and J are TRBV28 and TRBJ2-1, with no clear D. V was shortened by 2 bases and J by 6 bases, with 14 bases between the two germline ends. The CDR3 spans 15 residues. CDR1 is MDHEN, CDR2 SYDVKM, per germline. The CDR3 loop reads CASSLREAIGNEQFF. CDR3 DNA sequence: TGTGCCAGCAGTTTAAGGGAAGCGATCGGCAATGAGCAGTTCTTC.

The chain carries TRBV5-1 and TRBJ2-1, with D hard to call. V lost 6 bases and J lost 4, with 11 bases in between. This CDR3 is 13 amino acids long. Germline values: CDR1 SGHRS, CDR2 YFSETQ. The CDR3 nucleotides are TGCGCCAGCAAGGTGGGCGCGTACAATGAGCAGTTCTTC. Amino acids: CASKVGAYNEQFF.

The chain is built from TRBV6-1 and TRBJ2-5; weak D call: TRBD1 (6 bases). V was shortened by 6 bases and J by 2 bases, with 16 bases between the two germline ends. The CDR3 covers 15 residues. CDR1 is MNHNS and CDR2 is SASEGT in the germline V gene. The DNA of the CDR3 is TGTGCCAGCAGCACATCAGGGGCCGGTCAAGAGACCCAGTACTTC. Amino acids: CASSTSGAGQETQYF.

V usage is TRBV6-5 and J usage is TRBJ1-2; D possibly corresponds to TRBD1 (5 bases). The V gene's germline CDR1 is MNHEY and CDR2 SVGAGI. The CDR3 loop spans 13 amino acids. Deletions cut 2 bases from V and 8 bases from J, with 12 bases between. The CDR3 bases are TGTGCCAGCAGTTACCGCTGGGGCGACGGCTACACCTTC. Translating gives CASSYRWGDGYTF.

The chain joins TRBV6-5 to TRBJ1-2; TRBD1 aligns across 7 bases. Germline assignment: CDR1 MNHEY and CDR2 SVGAGI. The ends lost 2 bases at V and 4 bases at J; junction bases unmatched: 4. This CDR3 comprises 14 residues. CDR3 region: CASSYGTEGYGYTF. DNA of the CDR3: TGTGCCAGCAGTTACGGGACAGAGGGCTATGGCTACACCTTC.

J is TRBJ1-2 and V is TRBV19; D is undetermined. Trimming removed 3 bases from V and 2 bases from J, with 7 bases in between. The germline gives CDR1 LNHDA, CDR2 SQIVND (reference sequence). CDR3 length equals 13 residues. The CDR3 loop reads CASSMGDNYGYTF. CDR3 coding DNA: TGTGCCAGTAGTATGGGTGACAACTATGGCTACACCTTC.

The V call is TRBV6-5, the J call TRBJ1-1; 7 nucleotides agree with TRBD1. Germline CDR1 MNHEY, CDR2 SVGAGI. The CDR3 loop spans 16 amino acids. Trimming cost V 2 bases and J 5 bases; bases outside gene matches: 11. CDR3 sequence reads: CASSYVSRGMRTEAFF. The CDR3 DNA reads TGTGCCAGCAGTTACGTAAGCAGGGGGATGAGGACTGAAGCTTTCTTT.

This clonotype has a handful of counts. The V call is TRBV4-1, the J call TRBJ1-2; D may be TRBD1 (5 bases). V was clipped by 0 bases and J by 3 bases, with 14 bases between them. This CDR3 spans 16 amino acids. Germline V gene lookup returns CDR1 MGHRA and CDR2 YSYEKL. The CDR3 reads CASSQEVAGLDYGYTF. The DNA for the CDR3 is TGCGCCAGCAGCCAAGAAGTGGCAGGGTTAGACTATGGCTACACCTTC.

CDR3 in amino acids: CASSQEGQMYGYTF. The DNA of the CDR3 is TGCGCCAGCAGCCAAGAGGGACAGATGTATGGCTACACCTTC. V is TRBV4-1 and J is TRBJ1-2, with 7 bases that match TRBD1. CDR1 and CDR2 (germline): MGHRA, YSYEKL. The J segment lost 5 bases and the V segment lost 0 bases, leaving 3 bases of the junction unmatched. CDR3 length: 14 residues.